Listed below are T cell receptor beta chains from one sample, sequenced in a study of long-term antiretroviral therapy in people with HIV. The assay was immunoSEQ multiplex PCR, and TCRdb's table has in-frame clones only and misses some. The repertoire has around 21,000 clones, 80% to 85% of them found once; the top ten carry approximately 12%. The specimen was unsorted PBMCs, collected 0.1 years before starting antiretroviral therapy. The receptors were gathered from a man between 35 and 55 years old with HIV. CDR3s include the opening cysteine and the closing phenylalanine or tryptophan. The D gene is left open where the match is weak. Part of the rows lack a size; the others show once, few, many or a class for expanded clones.

TRBD1	NA	TRBV7-9	TRBJ1-6	CAINRGDSLSSPLHF	TGTGCCATAAATAGGGGGGACAGCCTAAGTTCACCCCTCCACTTT
NA	once	TRBV19	TRBJ1-5	CASSIKDGGMQPQHF	TGTGCCAGTAGTATCAAGGACGGGGGGATGCAGCCCCAGCATTTT
NA	NA	TRBV28	TRBJ1-4	CASSDNLQGPNEKLFF	TGTGCCAGCAGTGACAACTTACAGGGACCGAATGAAAAACTGTTTTTT
NA	NA	TRBV6-6	TRBJ1-2	CASSYSSRAGKNGYTF	TGTGCCAGCAGTTACTCAAGTAGGGCAGGGAAGAATGGCTACACCTTC
NA	NA	TRBV4-3	TRBJ2-5	CASSQELLGETQYF	TGCGCCAGCAGCCAAGAACTCCTCGGGGAGACCCAGTACTTC
NA	NA	TRBV7-9	TRBJ1-2	CASSSQLSNYGYTF	TGTGCCAGCAGCTCCCAGTTATCTAACTATGGCTACACCTTC
TRBD2	NA	TRBV11-2	TRBJ2-5	CASSVGFTSGRRVGETQYF	TGTGCCAGCAGCGTAGGGTTTACTAGCGGGAGGCGAGTAGGAGAGACCCAGTACTTC
TRBD1	NA	TRBV10-3	TRBJ1-5	CAISEDRVGNQPQHF	TGTGCCATCAGTGAGGACAGGGTGGGCAATCAGCCCCAGCATTTT
TRBD1	NA	TRBV19	TRBJ1-2	CASSSKGATGDYGGYTF	TGTGCCAGTTCAAGTAAAGGAGCGACAGGGGATTACGGTGGCTACACCTTC
NA	NA	TRBV7-9	TRBJ2-1	CASSLFHGLEQFF	TGTGCCAGCAGCTTATTCCACGGATTGGAGCAGTTCTTC
NA	NA	TRBV7-2	TRBJ1-1	CASSLRAVNTEAFF	TGTGCCAGCAGCTTAAGGGCAGTGAACACTGAAGCTTTCTTT
NA	once	TRBV5-1	TRBJ2-7	CASSLGGHGVYEQYF	TGCGCCAGCAGCTTGGGGGGCCACGGGGTATACGAGCAGTACTTC
NA	NA	TRBV4-1	TRBJ2-5	CASSQDLHGATRGTQYF	TGCGCCAGCAGCCAAGACCTACACGGGGCGACGCGGGGGACCCAGTACTTC
NA	NA	TRBV7-9	TRBJ1-2	CASSVHLGGYTF	TGTGCCAGCAGCGTCCACTTGGGAGGCTACACCTTC
NA	NA	TRBV5-1	TRBJ2-1	CASSLQGSSYNEQFF	TGCGCCAGCAGCCTACAGGGAAGCTCCTACAATGAGCAGTTCTTC
NA	NA	TRBV18	TRBJ1-5	CASSGVDGSNQPQHF	TGTGCCAGCTCGGGGGTCGACGGCAGCAATCAGCCCCAGCATTTT
NA	NA	TRBV6-6	TRBJ2-5	CASSLERGTQYF	TGTGCCAGCAGTTTGGAACGGGGGACCCAGTACTTC
TRBD1	NA	TRBV27	TRBJ1-1	CASSSWTGETEAFF	TGTGCCAGCAGTTCTTGGACAGGGGAGACAGAAGCTTTCTTT
NA	NA	TRBV28	TRBJ1-2	CASNLRWGAYGYTF	TGTGCCAGCAACCTGCGGTGGGGCGCGTATGGCTACACCTTC
NA	NA	TRBV18	TRBJ1-4	CASSPGAIGEKLFF	TGTGCCAGCTCACCGGGGGCAATTGGGGAAAAACTGTTTTTT
NA	NA	TRBV6-6	TRBJ2-7	CASSHREGYEQYF	TGTGCCAGCAGCCACAGGGAGGGCTACGAGCAGTACTTC
TRBD2	NA	TRBV18	TRBJ2-3	CASSPPGGYADTQYF	TGTGCCAGCTCACCACCGGGGGGGTACGCAGATACGCAGTATTTT
TRBD2	NA	TRBV4-3	TRBJ2-2	CASSQSQAGGLGGELFF	TGCGCCAGCAGCCAATCTCAGGCGGGAGGGCTGGGCGGGGAGCTGTTTTTT
NA	NA	TRBV6-1	TRBJ2-7	CAVGRGPYEQYF	TGTGCCGTTGGCAGGGGACCCTACGAGCAGTACTTC
NA	NA	TRBV28	TRBJ1-2	CASSPPTVGYGYTF	TGTGCCAGCAGTCCGCCGACAGTTGGCTATGGCTACACCTTC
TRBD1	NA	TRBV4-2	TRBJ2-7	CASSPRDSSYEQYF	TGTGCCAGCAGCCCCCGGGACAGCTCCTACGAGCAGTACTTC
NA	NA	TRBV4-2	TRBJ1-5	CASSQVDSFNQPQHF	TGTGCCAGCAGCCAAGTGGACAGTTTCAATCAGCCCCAGCATTTT
NA	NA	TRBV28	TRBJ1-1	CASSSGRGNTEAFF	TGTGCCAGCAGTTCTGGGAGAGGGAACACTGAAGCTTTCTTT
NA	NA	TRBV10-3	TRBJ1-4	CATSGGDEKLFF	TGTGCCACCTCGGGCGGGGACGAAAAACTGTTTTTT